This is a list of T cell receptor beta chains from one sample in a study of control samples from healthy donors and cancer patients. The protocol was immunoSEQ multiplex PCR, while the TCRdb copy is restricted to in-frame clones and leaves out a portion. The sample records 130,000 or so clones, roughly 84% being singletons. The sample comprised blood. These receptors all come from a man over 45 in good health. The conserved cysteine and the conserved F or W are not part of the CDR3 here. D genes are given only for firm matches.

D	J	V	CDR3
NA	TRBJ2-5	TRBV7-8	ASSQGVQTQY
NA	TRBJ1-1	TRBV4-1	ASSQDAQGNTEAF
NA	TRBJ1-5	TRBV19	ASNTGQIYSNQPQH
TRBD1	TRBJ1-5	TRBV15	ATSRGRQGDQPQH
TRBD2	TRBJ2-5	TRBV4-1	ASSQVTSGGVGETQY
NA	TRBJ1-1	TRBV28	ASSYGTEAF
TRBD2	TRBJ2-7	TRBV7-3	ASSFGSGYEQY
NA	TRBJ2-5	TRBV5-4	ASSLRAGHKETQY
NA	TRBJ2-7	TRBV6-1	ASSVITGTIYSYEQY
NA	TRBJ1-6	TRBV6-4	ATYKQNIYNWGYMIPLH
NA	TRBJ2-1	TRBV5-4	ASSRTVTNEQF
TRBD1	TRBJ2-6	TRBV24-1	ATAPGQFLVSGANVLT
NA	TRBJ1-6	TRBV28	ASGTTSSSYNSPLH
TRBD1	TRBJ1-4	TRBV23-1	ASRRQGPSTNEKLF